The clone carrying this TCR beta chain is judged medium-sized. CDR3 length: 15 residues. V was cut by 1 base and J by 2 bases, with 10 bases left in between. Germline V gives CDR1 SGHVS, CDR2 FQNEAQ. The sample is drawn from a study of early T cells in non-severe SARS-CoV-2 infection. The library protocol tagged individual cDNA molecules with unique molecular identifiers. TCRdb fed the 5' RACE reads into MiXCR, producing one record per CDR3 protein. Of about 22,000 distinct CDR3 sequences in the sample, under 6% are singletons; the top ten hold under 10%. Sequencing used whole blood. V usage is TRBV7-8 and J usage is TRBJ2-3; D is perhaps TRBD2 (5 bases). The source of this sequence is an adult who was a healthcare worker with PCR-confirmed SARS-CoV-2 infection or an uninfected control (not recorded which). The CDR3 region is CASSLVGVPTDTQYF. CDR3 in DNA: TGTGCCAGCAGCTTAGTGGGAGTACCCACAGATACGCAGTATTTT.